Each of the 27 T cell receptor beta chains below was sequenced from the same sample in a study of shared clonotypes between healthy human individuals. Data came from immunoSEQ multiplex PCR; TCRdb stores just in-frame clones and leaves some out. The table lists about 2 million clones, 90% to 95% of them singletons. Sequencing was carried out using naive CD4+ T cells sorted from blood. Noted subset: CD45RA+ positively selected. Receptors originate from a man aged 18 to 29 in good health.

The chain carries TRBV11-2 and TRBJ1-2; 7 bases align to TRBD1. CDR1 and CDR2 from the germline V gene are SGHAT and FQNNGV. The CDR3 is made up of 13 amino acids. V lost 2 bases to trimming and J lost 3 bases; unmatched junction nucleotides: 0. This CDR3 reads CASSLTGDYGYTF. As DNA, the CDR3 is TGTGCCAGCAGCTTAACAGGGGACTATGGCTACACCTTC.

CDR3 region: CATGTVAYEQYF. The CDR3 DNA reads TGTGCCACGGGGACAGTAGCCTACGAGCAGTACTTC. V is TRBV6-1 and J is TRBJ2-7; the match to TRBD1 covers 7 bases. Per the germline V gene, CDR1 is MNHNS and CDR2 is SASEGT. The ends lost 10 bases at V and 2 bases at J; junction bases unmatched: 5. The CDR3 length is 12 residues.

V and J are TRBV4-1 and TRBJ2-1; D may be TRBD1 (5 bases). Per the germline V gene, CDR1 is MGHRA and CDR2 is YSYEKL. CDR3 size: 16 residues. V lost 0 bases and J lost 3, with 12 bases in between. The CDR3 spells CASSQEATAYYNEQFF. In DNA, the CDR3 is TGCGCCAGCAGCCAAGAAGCGACAGCATACTACAATGAGCAGTTCTTC.

The rearrangement uses TRBV25-1 and TRBJ1-1; D gene ambiguous. V was shortened by 3 bases and J by 6 bases, with 17 bases between the two germline ends. The CDR3 contains 15 residues. Germline-derived CDR1 and CDR2 are MGHDK and SYGVNS. Here the CDR3 reads CASSDHNYRVAEAFF. In DNA form, the CDR3 reads TGTGCCAGCAGTGATCACAATTACCGTGTCGCTGAAGCTTTCTTT.

This clone is a singleton in its sample. V usage is TRBV5-6 and J usage is TRBJ2-1; D unresolved. V gave up 1 base and J gave up 0 bases, with 11 bases separating them. The CDR3 has 16 residues. Germline V gives CDR1 SGHDT, CDR2 YYEEEE. The CDR3 is CASSLFWVSSYNEQFF. The CDR3 DNA is TGTGCCAGCAGCTTGTTTTGGGTTAGCTCCTACAATGAGCAGTTCTTC.

The chain joins TRBV5-1 to TRBJ1-1; 7 bases are a match to TRBD1. The V and J ends lost 5 bases and 0 bases, in that order; junction bases with no gene match: 7. The CDR3 runs to 15 residues. Germline loops: CDR1 SGHRS, CDR2 YFSETQ. CDR3 residues: CASSSGTAMNTEAFF. The CDR3 DNA follows: TGCGCCAGCAGTTCCGGGACAGCCATGAACACTGAAGCTTTCTTT.

V usage is TRBV7-8 and J usage is TRBJ1-4; possibly TRBD1 for D (6 bases). The CDR3 extends over 15 amino acids. The germline CDR1 and CDR2 sequences are SGHVS and FQNEAQ. Trimming left V 1 base short and J 4 bases short, with 10 bases between. The CDR3 coding sequence is TGTGCCAGCAGCTTAGTAGGACAGATTAATGAAAAACTGTTTTTT. As protein: CASSLVGQINEKLFF.

This sequence joins TRBV30 and TRBJ1-5, with D uncertain. CDR1 GTSNPN and CDR2 SVGIG come from the germline V gene (reference sequence). V lost 2 bases to trimming and J lost 4 bases, with 9 bases between them. The CDR3 has 13 residues. The CDR3 DNA is TGTGCCTGGAGTAACGGCCCTAATCAGCCCCAGCATTTT. It translates to CAWSNGPNQPQHF.

This chain uses TRBV27 with TRBJ1-4; D might be TRBD1 (6 bases). The germline CDR1 and CDR2 sequences are MNHEY and SMNVEV (reference sequence). CDR3 length: 19 residues. Trimming removed 3 bases from V and 4 bases from J, with 24 bases in between. The CDR3: CASSFPKAGTREGNEKLFF. In nucleotides, the CDR3 is TGTGCCAGCAGTTTCCCAAAAGCCGGGACACGGGAAGGTAATGAAAAACTGTTTTTT. The full variable domain, with the rest looked up from reference TRBV27 and TRBJ1-4, is EAQVTQNPRYLITVTGKKLTVTCSQNMNHEYMSWYRQDPGLGLRQIYYSMNVEVTDKGDVPEGYKVSRKEKRNFPLILESPSPNQTSLYFCASSFPKAGTREGNEKLFFGSGTQLSVL.

The chain recombines TRBV18 with TRBJ1-2; D call uncertain. In germline, CDR1 is KGHSH, CDR2 LQKENI. The CDR3 contains 12 residues. V was cut by 2 bases and J by 4 bases, with 5 bases left in between. CDR3 protein: CASSPTSYGYTF. DNA of the CDR3: TGTGCCAGCTCACCAACTAGCTATGGCTACACCTTC.

This clone was observed once. The V call is TRBV7-6, the J call TRBJ2-6; tentatively, D is TRBD2 (5 bases). Deletions cut 4 bases from V and 2 bases from J, with 12 bases between. Germline V lookup: CDR1 SGHVS, CDR2 FNYEAQ. The CDR3 contains 16 residues. The CDR3, as DNA: TGTGCCAGCAGCTCCGTAGTGGAGGCTGGGGCCAACGTCCTGACTTTC. Translated: CASSSVVEAGANVLTF.

The rearrangement uses TRBV10-3 and TRBJ2-7; D might be TRBD1 (6 bases). The CDR3 totals 14 residues. V was clipped by 4 bases and J by 2 bases, with 12 bases between them. The germline CDR1 and CDR2 sequences are ENHRY and SYGVKD. The CDR3 sequence: CAISVGHDPYEQYF. The CDR3 DNA follows: TGTGCCATCAGTGTGGGACACGATCCCTACGAGCAGTACTTC.

CDR3 DNA: TGTGCCTGGAGTACGGGGGCAGATACGCAGTATTTT. Its translation is CAWSTGADTQYF. The chain recombines TRBV30 with TRBJ2-3, with D possibly TRBD2 on 6 matching bases. V shed 2 bases and J shed 4 bases, with 7 bases lying between them. The CDR3 has 12 residues. Germline values: CDR1 GTSNPN, CDR2 SVGIG (reference sequence).

The CDR3 bases are TGTGCCAGCAGCCCGACACGGGGGACGGGCCAAGAGACCCAGTACTTC. Protein product: CASSPTRGTGQETQYF. The chain joins TRBV7-9 to TRBJ2-5; the D gene is possibly TRBD2 (6 bases). Germline CDR1 is SEHNR and CDR2 is FQNEAQ (reference sequence). V lost 5 bases to trimming and J lost 1 base, with 17 bases between them. The CDR3 is 16 amino acids.

The rearrangement links TRBV9 to TRBJ2-2, with TRBD1 identical over 9 bases. The CDR3 is made up of 17 amino acids. The J segment lost 4 bases and the V segment lost 0 bases, leaving 7 bases of the junction unmatched. The V gene's germline CDR1 is SGDLS and CDR2 YYNGEE. The CDR3 loop reads CASSVGDRVGSTGELFF. The CDR3, as DNA: TGTGCCAGCAGCGTAGGGGACAGGGTGGGAAGCACCGGGGAGCTGTTTTTT.

This chain uses TRBV10-1 with TRBJ2-3; D ambiguous. The CDR3 loop spans 13 amino acids. Per the germline V gene, CDR1 is WNHNN and CDR2 is SYGVQD (reference sequence). Trimming shortened V by 0 bases and J by 6 bases, and 7 bases separated the two germline ends. CDR3 bases: TGCGCCAGCAGTGAGTCGATCGCTGATACGCAGTATTTT. Its protein is CASSESIADTQYF.

The chain combines TRBV5-6 with TRBJ2-3; perhaps TRBD2 as D (5 bases). V lost 1 base and J lost 3, with 6 bases in between. CDR3 length equals 13 residues. Germline V CDR1 and CDR2: SGHDT, YYEEEE. CDR3 sequence: CASSLWETDTQYF. In nucleotides, the CDR3 is TGTGCCAGCAGCTTGTGGGAGACAGATACGCAGTATTTT. Supplemented by reference TRBV5-6 and TRBJ2-3, the full variable domain reads DAGVTQSPTHLIKTRGQQVTLRCSPKSGHDTVSWYQQALGQGPQFIFQYYEEEERQRGNFPDRFSGHQFPNYSSELNVNALLLGDSALYLCASSLWETDTQYFGPGTRLTVL.

The chain links TRBV15 to TRBJ1-2; possibly TRBD1 for D (5 bases). CDR1 and CDR2 (germline): LNHNV, YYDKDF (reference sequence). The CDR3 extends over 13 amino acids. The ends were cut back, 0 bases at V and 8 bases at J, with 10 bases in the middle. CDR3: CATSRDMGEGYTF. The CDR3, as DNA: TGTGCCACCAGCAGAGATATGGGGGAAGGCTACACCTTC.

This clone occurred a few times. V is TRBV6-1 and J is TRBJ1-5; 11 bases are shared with TRBD1. V lost 7 bases and J lost 7; bases outside the gene matches: 9. Germline V gene lookup returns CDR1 MNHNS and CDR2 SASEGT. This CDR3 is 15 amino acids long. This CDR3 reads CASTMDRGPRQPQHF. The CDR3, as DNA: TGTGCCAGCACTATGGACAGGGGGCCCAGGCAGCCCCAGCATTTT.

V and J are TRBV28 and TRBJ2-1; 10 bases align to TRBD2. Germline CDR1 is MDHEN and CDR2 is SYDVKM. This CDR3 comprises 15 residues. The trim removed 4 bases at V and 4 bases at J, leaving 4 bases unmatched. CDR3 in amino acids: CASSSGTSDYNEQFF. Written as DNA, the CDR3 is TGTGCCAGCAGTTCCGGGACTAGCGATTACAATGAGCAGTTCTTC.

A remark on this clone: Different DNA sequences within this sample yield the same CDR3. The chain links TRBV2 to TRBJ2-7; D may correspond to TRBD1 or TRBD2 (5 bases each). Looked up from germline, CDR1 is SNHLY and CDR2 is FYNNEI. V lost 8 bases to trimming and J lost 2 bases, with 10 bases between them. This CDR3 contains 12 residues. CDR3 nucleotides: TGTGCCAGCTCCAGGGACCCCTACGAGCAGTACTTC. This encodes CASSRDPYEQYF.

This chain links TRBV28 with TRBJ2-1, with a possible D match to TRBD2 (6 bases). The CDR3 runs to 15 residues. Germline V gene data show CDR1 as MDHEN and CDR2 as SYDVKM. V dropped 6 bases and J dropped 6 bases, with 18 bases sitting between them. As DNA, the CDR3 is TGTGCCAGCAGCCTCACCCAGATAGCGGCCAATGAGCAGTTCTTC. The encoded protein is CASSLTQIAANEQFF.

The gene calls are TRBV9 and TRBJ2-1; 9 bases line up with TRBD1. V shed 0 bases, J shed 9 bases, and the junction held 7 bases outside the gene matches. The germline gives CDR1 SGDLS, CDR2 YYNGEE. CDR3 length equals 15 residues. CDR3 protein: CASSVVQGAGAEQFF. The CDR3 region has the DNA TGTGCCAGCAGCGTAGTACAGGGGGCAGGCGCTGAGCAGTTCTTC. The full variable domain, with the rest looked up from reference TRBV9 and TRBJ2-1, is DSGVTQTPKHLITATGQRVTLRCSPRSGDLSVYWYQQSLDQGLQFLIQYYNGEERAKGNILERFSAQQFPDLHSELNLSSLELGDSALYFCASSVVQGAGAEQFFGPGTRLTVL.

A word on this clone: The identical CDR3 is also encoded by other nucleotide sequences in the sample. The V and J genes are TRBV6-5 and TRBJ2-7, with TRBD1 identical over 9 bases. The ends lost 0 bases at V and 2 bases at J; junction bases unmatched: 2. The CDR3 totals 15 residues. Germline V gene data show CDR1 as MNHEY and CDR2 as SVGAGI. The CDR3 sequence: CASSYSRQGAYEQYF. CDR3 coding DNA: TGTGCCAGCAGTTACTCCCGACAGGGGGCCTACGAGCAGTACTTC.

The chain recombines TRBV7-2 with TRBJ1-6; D uncertain. From germline, CDR1 is SGHTA and CDR2 FQGNSA. The CDR3 consists of 13 residues. Trimming took off 6 bases at V and 14 bases at J, with 17 bases between the two ends. CDR3 in DNA: TGTGCCAGCAGTTTTAGTGAGGCCCTCTCCCTCCACTTT. It specifies CASSFSEALSLHF.

The J gene is TRBJ1-5, the V gene TRBV6-1, with D maybe TRBD1 (6 bases). The CDR3 is 14 residues long. The ends were cut back, 6 bases at V and 4 bases at J, with 13 bases in the middle. CDR1 and CDR2 from the germline V gene are MNHNS and SASEGT. In DNA, the CDR3 is TGTGCCAGCAGACAGGGAGTGGGGAATCAGCCCCAGCATTTT. Protein product: CASRQGVGNQPQHF.

This rearrangement joins TRBV19 to TRBJ2-1; 10 nucleotides match TRBD2. The CDR3 is made up of 15 amino acids. The trim removed 6 bases at V and 7 bases at J, leaving 9 bases unmatched. Germline V gene sequence: CDR1 LNHDA, CDR2 SQIVND (reference sequence). The CDR3 loop is CASSSGTSVVNEQFF. For the CDR3, the DNA is TGTGCCAGTAGCTCTGGGACTAGCGTGGTAAATGAGCAGTTCTTC.